These T cell receptor beta chains were read from a single sample in a study of T cells in Graves' hyperthyroidism and ophthalmopathy. In TCRdb, the multiplex PCR reads were re-called with MiXCR into one record per CDR3 protein. This table holds approximately 400,000 distinct CDR3 sequences, under 20% found once. Sequences were obtained from blood. All receptors derive from a woman between 18 and 29 years old with Graves' hyperthyroidism. CDR3s include the opening cysteine and the closing phenylalanine or tryptophan. The order of the fields is J gene, D gene, V gene, clone size, CDR3 DNA, CDR3 protein. D genes are given only for firm matches. The listing skips clone size in some rows; elsewhere it reads once, few, many or a size class.

J gene: TRBJ2-7
D gene: TRBD1
V gene: TRBV5-1
clone size: many
CDR3 DNA: TGCGCCAGCAGGTTACAGGGGGCCTCCTACGAGCAGTACTTC
CDR3 protein: CASRLQGASYEQYF

J gene: TRBJ2-6
D gene: TRBD1
V gene: TRBV19
clone size: many
CDR3 DNA: TGTGCCAGTAGTCACACAGGGGTTACTGGGGCCAACGTCCTGACTTTC
CDR3 protein: CASSHTGVTGANVLTF

J gene: TRBJ2-7
D gene: NA
V gene: TRBV2
clone size: many
CDR3 DNA: TGTGCCAGCAGAGGGGACATTTCCTACGAGCAGTACTTC
CDR3 protein: CASRGDISYEQYF

J gene: TRBJ2-5
D gene: TRBD1
V gene: TRBV20-1
clone size: many
CDR3 DNA: TGCAGTGCTAGCTCAAAGGGACAGCAAGAGACCCAGTACTTC
CDR3 protein: CSASSKGQQETQYF

J gene: TRBJ1-1
D gene: TRBD1
V gene: TRBV27
clone size: NA
CDR3 DNA: TGTGCCAGCAGTTTAGTCCCTCCGATCGGGACAGGATACACTGAAGCTTTCTTT
CDR3 protein: CASSLVPPIGTGYTEAFF

J gene: TRBJ2-7
D gene: NA
V gene: TRBV30
clone size: many
CDR3 DNA: TGTGCCTGTATGGACTCCTCCTACGGGCAGTACTTC
CDR3 protein: CACMDSSYGQYF

J gene: TRBJ1-1
D gene: NA
V gene: TRBV12-3/TRBV12-4
clone size: many
CDR3 DNA: TGTGCCAGCAGTTTTCAGGGTAAGGCTGGTGAAGCTTTCTTT
CDR3 protein: CASSFQGKAGEAFF

J gene: TRBJ1-5
D gene: NA
V gene: TRBV6-2/TRBV6-3
clone size: many
CDR3 DNA: TGTGCCAGCACCTCCGCAGGACTTAATCAGCCCCAGCATTTT
CDR3 protein: CASTSAGLNQPQHF

J gene: TRBJ2-7
D gene: NA
V gene: TRBV12-3/TRBV12-4
clone size: many
CDR3 DNA: TGTGCCAGCCCTAAGGGGCAGGTACCCTACGAGCAGTACTTC
CDR3 protein: CASPKGQVPYEQYF

J gene: TRBJ1-2
D gene: NA
V gene: TRBV25-1
clone size: many
CDR3 DNA: TGTGCCAGCAGTGAGGGCACGTATGGCTACACCTTC
CDR3 protein: CASSEGTYGYTF

J gene: TRBJ2-2
D gene: NA
V gene: TRBV6-1
clone size: many
CDR3 DNA: TGTGCCAGCAGTGAAGTAAGAGGGGAGCTGTTTTTT
CDR3 protein: CASSEVRGELFF

J gene: TRBJ2-7
D gene: TRBD2
V gene: TRBV6-1
clone size: many
CDR3 DNA: TGTGCCAGCAGCCCACCACGTGGGGCGGGGGCCTACGAGCAGTACTTC
CDR3 protein: CASSPPRGAGAYEQYF

J gene: TRBJ1-5
D gene: NA
V gene: TRBV20-1
clone size: many
CDR3 DNA: TGCAGTGCCAGGACCGCTTATAGCAATCAGCCCCAGCATTTT
CDR3 protein: CSARTAYSNQPQHF

J gene: TRBJ1-2
D gene: NA
V gene: TRBV20-1
clone size: many
CDR3 DNA: TGCAGTGCTGGCGGTTCGGGGGAAGGCTACACCTTC
CDR3 protein: CSAGGSGEGYTF

J gene: TRBJ2-5
D gene: NA
V gene: TRBV6-5
clone size: many
CDR3 DNA: TGTGCCAGCAGCCACTCGAGAGAAGGGGTGATGAAGACCCAGTACTTC
CDR3 protein: CASSHSREGVMKTQYF

J gene: TRBJ2-7
D gene: NA
V gene: TRBV20-1
clone size: many
CDR3 DNA: TGCAGTGCTGAACCCGTGGTAGCGCGAGGAGACGAGCAGTACTTC
CDR3 protein: CSAEPVVARGDEQYF

J gene: TRBJ2-7
D gene: TRBD1
V gene: TRBV6-1
clone size: many
CDR3 DNA: TGTGCCAGCACCGAGGGGACAGGGAACTACGAGCAGTACTTC
CDR3 protein: CASTEGTGNYEQYF

J gene: TRBJ2-7
D gene: NA
V gene: TRBV28
clone size: many
CDR3 DNA: TGTGCCAGCACCGCCGTCTTTCTGGACGAGCAGTACTTC
CDR3 protein: CASTAVFLDEQYF

J gene: TRBJ1-2
D gene: TRBD1
V gene: TRBV7-2
clone size: many
CDR3 DNA: TGTGCCAGCAGCTGGGACAGCTATGGCTACACCTTC
CDR3 protein: CASSWDSYGYTF

J gene: TRBJ1-1
D gene: TRBD1
V gene: TRBV6-5
clone size: many
CDR3 DNA: TGTGCCAGCAGTTACCCGACAGGGGGCCAGAACACTGAAGCTTTCTTT
CDR3 protein: CASSYPTGGQNTEAFF

J gene: TRBJ1-2
D gene: TRBD1
V gene: TRBV12-3/TRBV12-4
clone size: many
CDR3 DNA: TGTGCCACGTACCCCGGGACAGACTATGGCTACACCTTC
CDR3 protein: CATYPGTDYGYTF

J gene: TRBJ2-7
D gene: TRBD2
V gene: TRBV4-2
clone size: few
CDR3 DNA: TGTGCCAGCAGCCGCAGACTAGCGGGGGCCGATTTATCCTACGAGCAGTACTTC
CDR3 protein: CASSRRLAGADLSYEQYF

J gene: TRBJ2-5
D gene: NA
V gene: TRBV20-1
clone size: few
CDR3 DNA: TGCAGTGTTGCAGGGGACCAAACGTACCAAGAGACCCAGTACTTC
CDR3 protein: CSVAGDQTYQETQYF

J gene: TRBJ2-7
D gene: NA
V gene: TRBV12-3/TRBV12-4
clone size: few
CDR3 DNA: TGTGCCAGCAGGGGGGATGACGGGGACGAGCAGTACTTC
CDR3 protein: CASRGDDGDEQYF

J gene: TRBJ2-7
D gene: NA
V gene: TRBV28
clone size: many
CDR3 DNA: TGTGCCAGCAGACCTAGGGGAGGGGGCGAGCAGTACTTC
CDR3 protein: CASRPRGGGEQYF

J gene: TRBJ2-7
D gene: TRBD2
V gene: TRBV11-1
clone size: NA
CDR3 DNA: TGTGCCAGCAGCGGAAGTTTCTTGGGTTCGACTAGCGGGAGCTACGAGCAGTACTTC
CDR3 protein: CASSGSFLGSTSGSYEQYF

J gene: TRBJ2-6
D gene: NA
V gene: TRBV30
clone size: few
CDR3 DNA: TGTGCCTGGAGTGAAAGTTGGACGGGCTCTGGGGCCAACGTCCTGACTTTC
CDR3 protein: CAWSESWTGSGANVLTF

J gene: TRBJ2-4
D gene: NA
V gene: TRBV11-2
clone size: NA
CDR3 DNA: TGTGCCAGCAGCACCCGAGAGGGGTTGACCAAAAACATTCAGTACTTC
CDR3 protein: CASSTREGLTKNIQYF

J gene: TRBJ2-5
D gene: NA
V gene: TRBV19
clone size: many
CDR3 DNA: TGTGCCAGTAGTATCTCGACAGCTCAAGAGACCCAGTACTTC
CDR3 protein: CASSISTAQETQYF

J gene: TRBJ1-1
D gene: NA
V gene: TRBV29-1
clone size: many
CDR3 DNA: TGCAGCGTTGACGTACACAGCCGGGCCACTGAAGCTTTCTTT
CDR3 protein: CSVDVHSRATEAFF

J gene: TRBJ2-2
D gene: TRBD1
V gene: TRBV11-2
clone size: many
CDR3 DNA: TGTGCCAGCAGCTTAGTCCTCTGGACAGGTTCCGGGGAGCTGTTTTTT
CDR3 protein: CASSLVLWTGSGELFF

J gene: TRBJ2-7
D gene: TRBD1
V gene: TRBV29-1
clone size: many
CDR3 DNA: TGCAGCGTTGCATCTACCGGGACAGCCTACGAGCAGTACTTC
CDR3 protein: CSVASTGTAYEQYF

J gene: TRBJ1-5
D gene: NA
V gene: TRBV6-1
clone size: many
CDR3 DNA: TGTGCCAGCGTAGGGACACTTGAGAATCAGCCCCAGCATTTT
CDR3 protein: CASVGTLENQPQHF

J gene: TRBJ1-5
D gene: TRBD1
V gene: TRBV6-2/TRBV6-3
clone size: many
CDR3 DNA: TGTGCCACGACATCTAGAGCCGGGACAGGGGGCGAAGCCAGTCAGCCCCAGCATTTT
CDR3 protein: CATTSRAGTGGEASQPQHF

J gene: TRBJ1-1
D gene: NA
V gene: TRBV29-1
clone size: NA
CDR3 DNA: TGCAGCGTTCTGGGCACTGAAGCTTTCTTT
CDR3 protein: CSVLGTEAFF

J gene: TRBJ1-2
D gene: NA
V gene: TRBV18
clone size: few
CDR3 DNA: TGTGCCAGCTCGACGGGGGGGGCGGATCGAGATGGCTACACCTTC
CDR3 protein: CASSTGGADRDGYTF

J gene: TRBJ1-2
D gene: NA
V gene: TRBV5-5
clone size: NA
CDR3 DNA: TGTGCCAGCAGCTTTAGGGCACAAGAATATGGCTACACCTTC
CDR3 protein: CASSFRAQEYGYTF

J gene: TRBJ2-5
D gene: TRBD2
V gene: TRBV7-8
clone size: many
CDR3 DNA: TGTGCCATCGCCGGGCGGGGGGCCATTGAGACCCAGTACTTC
CDR3 protein: CAIAGRGAIETQYF

J gene: TRBJ1-2
D gene: NA
V gene: TRBV24-1
clone size: many
CDR3 DNA: TGTGCCACCAGTGATTTAAGGGGCAGGGGCGTTAACTATGGCTACACCTTC
CDR3 protein: CATSDLRGRGVNYGYTF

J gene: TRBJ1-2
D gene: NA
V gene: TRBV7-2
clone size: many
CDR3 DNA: TGTGCCAGCAGCATAGCTGGGCCAGGTTCGAGTGGCTACACCTTC
CDR3 protein: CASSIAGPGSSGYTF

J gene: TRBJ1-6
D gene: NA
V gene: TRBV7-9
clone size: NA
CDR3 DNA: TGTGCCAGCAGCCCCCTTACTCCTAATGATTCACCCCTCCACTTT
CDR3 protein: CASSPLTPNDSPLHF

J gene: TRBJ2-4
D gene: NA
V gene: TRBV6-1
clone size: many
CDR3 DNA: TGTGCCAGCACCTCTTCCACAGACACAGCCAAAAACATTCAGTACTTC
CDR3 protein: CASTSSTDTAKNIQYF

J gene: TRBJ2-7
D gene: NA
V gene: TRBV11-2
clone size: many
CDR3 DNA: TGTGCCAGCAGCTTTCTAATCGGACGTTCCCCCGAGCAGTACTTC
CDR3 protein: CASSFLIGRSPEQYF

J gene: TRBJ2-6
D gene: TRBD1
V gene: TRBV20-1
clone size: few
CDR3 DNA: TGCAGTGCTTTTGACCGCCGGGACAGTTTCTCTGGGGCCAACGTCCTGACTTTC
CDR3 protein: CSAFDRRDSFSGANVLTF